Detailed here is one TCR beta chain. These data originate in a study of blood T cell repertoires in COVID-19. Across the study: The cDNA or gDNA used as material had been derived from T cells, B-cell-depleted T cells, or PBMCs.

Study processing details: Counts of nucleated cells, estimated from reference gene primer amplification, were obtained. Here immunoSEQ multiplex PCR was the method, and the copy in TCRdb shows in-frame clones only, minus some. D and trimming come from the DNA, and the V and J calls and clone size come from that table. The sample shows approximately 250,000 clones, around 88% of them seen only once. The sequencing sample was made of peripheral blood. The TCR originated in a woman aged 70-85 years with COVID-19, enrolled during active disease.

The CDR3, as DNA: TGTGCCAGCATGATAGGGAGGAACACTGAAGCTTTCTTT. It is translated as CASMIGRNTEAFF. The J gene is TRBJ1-1, the V gene TRBV27; D remains unclear. CDR3 length: 13 amino acids. The V gene's germline CDR1 is MNHEY and CDR2 SMNVEV (reference sequence). The V gene lost 7 bases and the J gene lost 1 base, with 10 bases spanning the gap.